Presented here are 10 T cell receptor beta chains from one specimen sequenced in a study of cytomegalovirus exposure and HLA in healthy donors. 13 Jbeta primers and 60 Vbeta primers were used for the PCR. Clones were read by immunoSEQ multiplex PCR, and TCRdb kept only the in-frame ones, dropping some. Of about 59,000 clones listed, roughly four fifths are singletons. Sample: PBMCs. The source is a man between 40 and 49 years old in good health and CMV-seronegative.

The rearrangement links TRBV5-1 to TRBJ2-1; 13 bases line up with TRBD2. The CDR3 is 15 residues long. Germline CDR1 reads SGHRS; CDR2 reads YFSETQ. J was trimmed by 10 bases and V by 4 bases; bases with no gene match: 8. CDR3 DNA: TGCGCCAGCAGCAAAGGGACTAGCGGGGATACCGAGCAGTTCTTC. Translating it yields CASSKGTSGDTEQFF.

The chain uses TRBV18 and TRBJ1-4; the match to TRBD1 covers 8 bases. CDR3 length equals 15 residues. From germline, CDR1 is KGHSH and CDR2 LQKENI. The junction had 6 bases not matched to a gene; V was cut back by 2 bases and J by 7 bases. The CDR3, as DNA: TGTGCCAGCTCACCATCGCAGGGGGCGCTTGAAAAACTGTTTTTT. Its protein is CASSPSQGALEKLFF.

Only one count was recorded for this clone. This sequence joins TRBV18 and TRBJ1-1; D unresolved. The germline CDR1 and CDR2 sequences are KGHSH and LQKENI. Trimming took off 6 bases at V and 2 bases at J, with 13 bases between the two ends. The CDR3 sequence is 14 residues long. CDR3 in amino acids: CASSNAGSNTEAFF. CDR3 sequence (DNA): TGTGCCAGCTCCAATGCGGGTTCTAACACTGAAGCTTTCTTT.

The CDR3 loop reads CASSVARNSEAFF. The DNA of the CDR3 is TGTGCCAGCAGCGTAGCCCGTAATTCTGAAGCTTTCTTT. This chain links TRBV9 with TRBJ1-1; D is unclear. Germline V CDR1 and CDR2: SGDLS, YYNGEE. The CDR3 extends over 13 amino acids. V was pared by 0 bases and J by 6 bases, with 9 bases between.

The rearrangement links TRBV30 to TRBJ1-2; 8 bases are shared with TRBD1. J gave up 5 bases and V 2 bases, and 13 bases lay outside the gene matches. CDR1 and CDR2 from the germline V gene are GTSNPN and SVGIG (reference sequence). This CDR3 has 16 residues. For the CDR3, the DNA is TGTGCCTGGAGTTCACGGACAGGGCAGAGCTGGTATGGCTACACCTTC. As protein: CAWSSRTGQSWYGYTF.

This clone turned up a few times. The chain joins TRBV6-5 to TRBJ1-6; 7 bases align to TRBD1. J lost 7 bases, V lost 4 bases, and 10 bases had no gene match. The CDR3 sequence is 16 residues long. Germline V CDR1 and CDR2: MNHEY, SVGAGI. DNA of the CDR3: TGTGCCAGCAGTTCTCGGAAGACAGGGATCAATTCACCCCTCCACTTT. Its translation: CASSSRKTGINSPLHF.

This rearrangement joins TRBV7-9 to TRBJ1-2; no firm D call. Germline V gene sequence: CDR1 SEHNR, CDR2 FQNEAQ (reference sequence). The CDR3 sequence is 13 residues long. The V end was cut by 1 base, the J end by 10 bases, with 13 bases between. CDR3 sequence: CASSLVGVLDYTF. In DNA form, the CDR3 reads TGTGCCAGCAGCTTAGTCGGGGTTCTTGACTACACCTTC.

This clone was seen just once. This chain joins TRBV30 and TRBJ1-2; no clear D. Germline CDR1 reads GTSNPN; CDR2 reads SVGIG (reference sequence). This CDR3 has 12 residues. Trimming shortened V by 3 bases and J by 2 bases, and 7 bases separated the two germline ends. CDR3 protein: CAWRLSNYGYTF. Here the CDR3 DNA reads TGTGCCTGGAGACTTAGCAACTATGGCTACACCTTC.

This clone was counted once. The chain joins TRBV5-4 to TRBJ2-5; the match to TRBD2 covers 9 bases. CDR1 is SGHNT and CDR2 is YYREEE in the germline V gene (reference sequence). V shed 4 bases, J shed 1 base, and the junction held 11 bases outside the gene matches. CDR3 length: 17 amino acids. The CDR3 is CASSRGAGGQAQETQYF. CDR3 bases: TGTGCCAGCAGCCGTGGTGCGGGGGGGCAGGCCCAAGAGACCCAGTACTTC.

V usage is TRBV30 and J usage is TRBJ2-3; TRBD2 agrees at 9 bases. The CDR3 has 16 residues. J was trimmed by 0 bases and V by 8 bases; bases with no gene match: 12. CDR1 and CDR2 from the germline V gene are GTSNPN and SVGIG (reference sequence). The CDR3 nucleotides read TGTGCCCTCCAGGGATACGGACTAGCGAGCACAGATACGCAGTATTTT. It specifies CALQGYGLASTDTQYF.